The rows below give T cell receptor beta chains drawn from one sample of a study of T-cell reconstitution after alpha-beta-depleted transplantation in children. TCRdb fed the PCR reads into MiXCR, producing one record per CDR3 protein. The sample shows about 300,000 distinct CDR3 sequences, about 9.4% of them seen only once. The sequenced sample was PBMCs, obtained before TCRalphabeta/CD19-depleted stem cell transplant. These receptors were collected from a boy in the first two years of life with acute myeloid leukemia, due to receive a stem cell transplant. Each CDR3 is given with its conserved first and last residue. The order of the fields is J gene, V gene, clone size, D gene, CDR3 DNA, CDR3 protein. D genes are given only for firm matches. Clone size is stated in some rows and not others, as once, few, many or a class when expanded.

J gene: TRBJ2-5; V gene: TRBV7-3; clone size: many; D gene: .; CDR3 DNA: TGTGCCAGCAGCTTGGGGCCAGGTGGGGAGACCCAGTACTTC; CDR3 protein: CASSLGPGGETQYF
J gene: TRBJ1-5; V gene: TRBV28; clone size: few; D gene: .; CDR3 DNA: TGTGCCAGCACCGACCCAGGACCACGGCCCCAGCATTTT; CDR3 protein: CASTDPGPRPQHF
J gene: TRBJ2-2; V gene: TRBV5-1; clone size: many; D gene: .; CDR3 DNA: TGCGCCAGCAGCTTGAGGGACACCGGGGAGCTGTTTTTT; CDR3 protein: CASSLRDTGELFF
J gene: TRBJ2-3; V gene: TRBV7-2; clone size: few; D gene: .; CDR3 DNA: TGTGCCAGCAGCCTCGGACGTATCTACACAGATACGCAGTATTTT; CDR3 protein: CASSLGRIYTDTQYF
J gene: TRBJ2-1; V gene: TRBV7-8; clone size: few; D gene: TRBD1; CDR3 DNA: TGTGCCAGCAGCTCGGACAGGGTTACCTACAATGAGCAGTTCTTC; CDR3 protein: CASSSDRVTYNEQFF
J gene: TRBJ2-1; V gene: TRBV27; clone size: many; D gene: TRBD1; CDR3 DNA: TGTGCCAGCAGTAGCAGGGGGTATAATGAGCAGTTCTTC; CDR3 protein: CASSSRGYNEQFF
J gene: TRBJ2-7; V gene: TRBV5-1; clone size: .; D gene: .; CDR3 DNA: TGCGCCAGCAGCTTCCGGGACGGCGGATACTACGAGCAGTACTTC; CDR3 protein: CASSFRDGGYYEQYF
J gene: TRBJ2-3; V gene: TRBV4-2; clone size: .; D gene: TRBD2; CDR3 DNA: TGTGCCAGCAGCCAAGAACCCGGGGGGACTAGCACAGATGCGCAGTATTTT; CDR3 protein: CASSQEPGGTSTDAQYF
J gene: TRBJ2-7; V gene: TRBV20-1; clone size: many; D gene: TRBD2; CDR3 DNA: TGCAGTGCTAGGGTAGCGGGGTTCTCCTACGAGCAGTACTTC; CDR3 protein: CSARVAGFSYEQYF
J gene: TRBJ2-1; V gene: TRBV7-9; clone size: many; D gene: TRBD2; CDR3 DNA: TGTGCCAGCAGCTTACCACTACGCGGGAGGGCGGGGGATGAGCAGTTCTTC; CDR3 protein: CASSLPLRGRAGDEQFF
J gene: TRBJ1-5; V gene: TRBV7-9; clone size: many; D gene: TRBD1; CDR3 DNA: TGTGCCAGCAGCTTAGGGTCCCTTACAGGGGGTAGACAGCCCCAGCATTTT; CDR3 protein: CASSLGSLTGGRQPQHF
J gene: TRBJ2-1; V gene: TRBV4-3; clone size: few; D gene: .; CDR3 DNA: TGCGCCAGCAGCCAAGATTCGGGACTTTCCTACAATGAGCAGTTCTTC; CDR3 protein: CASSQDSGLSYNEQFF
J gene: TRBJ1-1; V gene: TRBV14; clone size: .; D gene: .; CDR3 DNA: TGTGCCAGCAGCCAAGATTGGGGACGGATGAACACTGGAGCTTTCTTT; CDR3 protein: CASSQDWGRMNTGAFF
J gene: TRBJ2-1; V gene: TRBV11-2; clone size: few; D gene: TRBD2; CDR3 DNA: TGTGCCAGCAGCTTACCCGGGACTACCCTATACAATGAGCAGTTCTTC; CDR3 protein: CASSLPGTTLYNEQFF
J gene: TRBJ2-1; V gene: TRBV3-1; clone size: once; D gene: TRBD1; CDR3 DNA: TGTGCCAGCAGTCCCGTTTCGTTGGCGACAGGGCTTTACAATGAGCAGTTCTTC; CDR3 protein: CASSPVSLATGLYNEQFF
J gene: TRBJ2-7; V gene: TRBV10-2; clone size: few; D gene: TRBD1; CDR3 DNA: TGCGCCAGCAGTGAGTCGTGGGGGACAGGGGTGGACGAGCAGTACTTC; CDR3 protein: CASSESWGTGVDEQYF
J gene: TRBJ2-5; V gene: TRBV7-9; clone size: many; D gene: TRBD1; CDR3 DNA: TGTGCCAGCAGCTTAGCGCACAGGGGGCAAGAGACCCAGTACTTC; CDR3 protein: CASSLAHRGQETQYF
J gene: TRBJ1-5; V gene: TRBV12-3/TRBV12-4; clone size: many; D gene: TRBD1; CDR3 DNA: TGTGCCAGCAGTTCCCAGGACAGGAGGTTTAGGCAGCCCCAGCATTTT; CDR3 protein: CASSSQDRRFRQPQHF
J gene: TRBJ1-2; V gene: TRBV6-5; clone size: many; D gene: .; CDR3 DNA: TGTGCCAGCAGTTACTCGAATGGACACGAAGGCTACACCTTC; CDR3 protein: CASSYSNGHEGYTF
J gene: TRBJ1-2; V gene: TRBV5-6; clone size: few; D gene: TRBD1; CDR3 DNA: TGTGCCAGCAGCCTCGGGACAGTCGCTGGCTACACCTTC; CDR3 protein: CASSLGTVAGYTF
J gene: TRBJ1-1; V gene: TRBV5-1; clone size: many; D gene: TRBD1; CDR3 DNA: TGCGCCAGCAGCTTACAGGGGGTGAACACTGAAGCTTTCTTT; CDR3 protein: CASSLQGVNTEAFF
J gene: TRBJ2-2; V gene: TRBV27; clone size: many; D gene: TRBD1; CDR3 DNA: TGTGCCAGCAGTTTAAGACAGGGGGCCGGGGAGCTGTTTTTT; CDR3 protein: CASSLRQGAGELFF
J gene: TRBJ2-3; V gene: TRBV20-1; clone size: many; D gene: TRBD2; CDR3 DNA: TGCAGTGGTCCTAGCGGGGGGGCGCAGTATTTT; CDR3 protein: CSGPSGGAQYF
J gene: TRBJ1-1; V gene: TRBV29-1; clone size: many; D gene: .; CDR3 DNA: TGCAGCGTTGAGACTGGTCGGTTGAACACTGAAGCTTTCTTT; CDR3 protein: CSVETGRLNTEAFF